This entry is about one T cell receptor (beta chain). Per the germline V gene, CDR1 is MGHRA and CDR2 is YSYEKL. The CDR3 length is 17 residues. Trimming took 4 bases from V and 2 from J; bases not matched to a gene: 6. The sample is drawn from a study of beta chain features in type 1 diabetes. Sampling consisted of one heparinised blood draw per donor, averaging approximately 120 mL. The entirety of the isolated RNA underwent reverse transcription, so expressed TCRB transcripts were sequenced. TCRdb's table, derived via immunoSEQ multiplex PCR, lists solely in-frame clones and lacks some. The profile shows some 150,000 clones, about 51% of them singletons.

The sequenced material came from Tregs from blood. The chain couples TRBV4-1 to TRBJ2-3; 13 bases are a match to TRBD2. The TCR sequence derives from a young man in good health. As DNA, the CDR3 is TGCGCCAGCAGCCTCGTCGGACTAGCGGGAGACACAGATACGCAGTATTTT. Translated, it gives CASSLVGLAGDTDTQYF.